The next 29 T cell receptor beta chains were all read from a single sample in a study of control samples from healthy donors and cancer patients. This table comes from immunoSEQ multiplex PCR, and its TCRdb copy is limited to in-frame clones, with some not included. The sample has 45,000 to 70,000 clones; about 91% are singletons. The sequencing input was PBMCs. The receptors here all came from a man aged 25 to 40 with colorectal cancer.

The CDR3 spells CASSPGGTSYNEQFF. The DNA for the CDR3 is TGTGCCAGCAGCCCAGGGGGGACCTCCTACAATGAGCAGTTCTTC. The chain employs TRBV7-2 and TRBJ2-1; D is possibly TRBD1 (7 bases). The CDR3 contains 15 residues. The germline gives CDR1 SGHTA, CDR2 FQGNSA. Trimming pared 5 bases from V and 0 bases from J, leaving 11 bases between.

The chain is built from TRBV6-5 and TRBJ1-2; D ambiguous. This CDR3 is built from 15 residues. The germline CDR1 and CDR2 sequences are MNHEY and SVGAGI. V dropped 0 bases and J dropped 4 bases, with 12 bases sitting between them. CDR3 protein: CASSYSTLRGYGYTF. Written as DNA, the CDR3 is TGTGCCAGCAGTTACTCGACTCTCCGAGGCTATGGCTACACCTTC.

The rearrangement uses TRBV5-1 and TRBJ1-2; perhaps TRBD1 as D (5 bases). The V end was cut by 0 bases, the J end by 3 bases, with 9 bases between. The CDR3 contains 14 residues. The germline gives CDR1 SGHRS, CDR2 YFSETQ. The CDR3 reads CASSLGGIDYGYTF. CDR3 in DNA: TGCGCCAGCAGCTTGGGGGGGATCGACTATGGCTACACCTTC.

This clone showed up just a few times. The chain is built from TRBV10-3 and TRBJ2-2; D is ambiguous. Germline values: CDR1 ENHRY, CDR2 SYGVKD. The V gene lost 2 bases and the J gene lost 1 base, with 2 bases spanning the gap. This CDR3 comprises 13 residues. CDR3: CAISELNTGELFF. DNA for the CDR3: TGTGCCATCAGTGAGCTGAACACCGGGGAGCTGTTTTTT.

This clone was observed a single time. The gene calls are TRBV4-3 and TRBJ1-5; 7 nucleotides match TRBD1. This CDR3 is 15 amino acids long. V lost 4 bases and J lost 1; bases outside the gene matches: 4. CDR1 is LGHNA and CDR2 is YSLEER in the germline V gene. The CDR3 region is CASSRYRGSNQPQHF. CDR3 sequence (DNA): TGCGCCAGCAGCCGATACAGGGGAAGCAATCAGCCCCAGCATTTT.

The gene calls are TRBV6-2 or TRBV6-3 and TRBJ1-5; unclear D gene. The germline V gene has CDR1 MNHEY and CDR2 SVGEGT. Trimming shortened V by 0 bases and J by 7 bases, and 22 bases separated the two germline ends. This CDR3 is 18 amino acids long. CDR3 DNA: TGTGCCAGCAGTTACTCCTGGCTTATGAGGGAAGGAGGGCAGCCCCAGCATTTT. Protein product: CASSYSWLMREGGQPQHF.

V gene TRBV5-5 combines with J gene TRBJ2-1, with 7 bases that match TRBD1. In germline, CDR1 is SGHKS, CDR2 YYEKEE (reference sequence). This CDR3 is 14 amino acids long. V dropped 0 bases and J dropped 3; count of bases not matched to a gene: 0. CDR3: CASSLDRGYNEQFF. CDR3 coding DNA: TGTGCCAGCAGCTTGGACAGGGGCTACAATGAGCAGTTCTTC.

The J gene is TRBJ1-2, the V gene TRBV7-9; D is perhaps TRBD1 (5 bases). V dropped 5 bases and J dropped 5 bases, with 12 bases sitting between them. Germline values: CDR1 SEHNR, CDR2 FQNEAQ (reference sequence). The CDR3 covers 13 residues. Here the CDR3 reads CASSQDTDYGYTF. DNA for the CDR3: TGTGCCAGCAGCCAGGACACGGATTATGGCTACACCTTC.

V and J are TRBV28 and TRBJ1-6; D is ambiguous. Trimming took off 3 bases at V and 8 bases at J, with 11 bases between the two ends. CDR3 length: 14 residues. Germline CDR1 is MDHEN and CDR2 is SYDVKM. This CDR3 is CASSLAGGHSPLHF. CDR3 bases: TGTGCCAGCAGTTTGGCCGGCGGCCATTCACCCCTCCACTTT.

The chain links TRBV7-9 to TRBJ1-1; the D gene is possibly TRBD1 (6 bases). The germline V gene encodes CDR1 SEHNR and CDR2 FQNEAQ (reference sequence). The CDR3 is made up of 15 amino acids. Trimming removed 5 bases at V and 3 bases at J, with 16 bases between. The CDR3 sequence is CASSPTDTGYTEAFF. CDR3 DNA sequence: TGTGCCAGCAGCCCAACCGATACAGGGTACACTGAAGCTTTCTTT.

The chain joins TRBV9 to TRBJ2-5, with 7 bases fitting TRBD1. CDR3 size: 16 residues. V lost 3 bases and J lost 2; bases outside the gene matches: 10. Germline V gives CDR1 SGDLS, CDR2 YYNGEE. CDR3 bases: TGTGCCAGCAGCGCACGACAGGGCTCTTCACAAGAGACCCAGTACTTC. This translates into CASSARQGSSQETQYF.

V is TRBV5-8 and J is TRBJ1-6; TRBD1 aligns across 7 bases. V shed 0 bases and J 9 bases; nucleotides not matched to a gene: 3. Germline-derived CDR1 and CDR2 are SGHTS and YDEGEE. This CDR3 has 14 residues. The CDR3 DNA reads as TGTGCCAGCAGCTTGGACTACAGGGGTTCACCCCTCCACTTT. Protein: CASSLDYRGSPLHF.

This rearrangement joins TRBV6-6 to TRBJ1-1, with 7 bases fitting TRBD1. Germline CDR1 and CDR2: MNHNY and SVGAGI (reference sequence). Trimming removed 0 bases from V and 6 bases from J; junction bases left unmatched: 4. CDR3 length: 14 amino acids. CDR3 region: CASSYSHQGAEAFF. The DNA for the CDR3 is TGTGCCAGCAGTTACTCACACCAGGGGGCTGAAGCTTTCTTT.

J is TRBJ1-2 and V is TRBV24-1, with D maybe TRBD1 (6 bases). The V gene's germline CDR1 is KGHDR and CDR2 SFDVKD. The germline V and J ends were trimmed by 4 bases and 5 bases, with 13 bases remaining between them. CDR3 length: 14 amino acids. CDR3 in amino acids: CATSDQQGRYGYTF. CDR3 DNA sequence: TGTGCCACCAGTGACCAACAGGGCAGGTATGGCTACACCTTC.

V usage is TRBV29-1 and J usage is TRBJ2-2; D is possibly TRBD1 (5 bases). There are 14 residues in the CDR3. CDR1 SQVTM and CDR2 ANQGSEA come from the germline V gene. V lost 7 bases, J lost 1 base, and 13 bases lay in between. The CDR3 DNA reads as TGCAGCGCCCTCCTTACAGGGAACACCGGGGAGCTGTTTTTT. It translates to CSALLTGNTGELFF.

The chain employs TRBV10-3 and TRBJ1-5; D remains ambiguous. This CDR3 has 13 residues. Trimming pared 10 bases from V and 4 bases from J, leaving 14 bases between. Germline lookup yields CDR1 ENHRY and CDR2 SYGVKD. CDR3 sequence: CATKRVPNQPQHF. In nucleotides, the CDR3 is TGTGCCACCAAGCGGGTACCAAATCAGCCCCAGCATTTT.

This chain joins TRBV7-9 and TRBJ2-1, with 8 bases matching TRBD1. Germline loops: CDR1 SEHNR, CDR2 FQNEAQ (reference sequence). CDR3 length: 15 residues. After removal of 1 base from V and 8 bases from J, the junction contained 7 bases not matched to a gene. As DNA, the CDR3 is TGTGCCAGCAGCTTAGTGACCGGGACAGGCGATGAGCAGTTCTTC. This gives the protein CASSLVTGTGDEQFF.

CDR3 bases: TGTGCCAGCAGCTTAGAAATAGCGGGGGGGACGTACCAAGAGACCCAGTACTTC. Translating gives CASSLEIAGGTYQETQYF. The chain has TRBV7-6 and TRBJ2-5; 11 bases fit TRBD2. The germline V gene has CDR1 SGHVS and CDR2 FNYEAQ. Trimming cost V 1 base and J 0 bases; bases outside gene matches: 7. The CDR3 spans 18 residues.

This clone was counted a single time. DNA for the CDR3: TGTGCCAGCAGACCAAACAGGGGCGCGAACACCGGGGAGCTGTTTTTT. Its protein product is CASRPNRGANTGELFF. The V and J genes are TRBV7-6 and TRBJ2-2, with TRBD1 identical over 7 bases. CDR3 length: 16 residues. From germline, CDR1 is SGHVS and CDR2 FNYEAQ. V lost 6 bases to trimming and J lost 0 bases; unmatched junction nucleotides: 7.

This sequence joins TRBV24-1 and TRBJ2-3; D might be TRBD1 or TRBD2, each matching 6 bases. Trimming cost V 9 bases and J 0 bases, with 12 bases left between them. The CDR3 has 14 amino acids. Germline values: CDR1 KGHDR, CDR2 SFDVKD. This CDR3 is CATGRGLSTDTQYF. The CDR3 bases are TGTGCCACCGGCCGGGGGCTTAGCACAGATACGCAGTATTTT.

This clone has more than one count but fewer than ten. The chain links TRBV14 to TRBJ1-5, with D unresolved. The CDR3 covers 13 residues. Germline V CDR1 and CDR2: SGHDN, FVKESK. The V and J ends lost 2 bases and 9 bases respectively, with 11 bases between them. The CDR3 sequence: CASSQTVSGPQHF. CDR3 bases: TGTGCCAGCAGCCAAACGGTTTCAGGGCCCCAGCATTTT.

The chain joins TRBV14 to TRBJ2-3; D unresolved. The CDR3 sequence is 15 residues long. V was trimmed by 2 bases and J by 7 bases, leaving 16 bases between them. The germline CDR1 and CDR2 sequences are SGHDN and FVKESK. The CDR3 bases are TGTGCCAGCAGCCAAACGTTCAGAGGTACAAATACGCAGTATTTT. Residues: CASSQTFRGTNTQYF.

The rearrangement links TRBV4-3 to TRBJ2-3, with D possibly matching TRBD1 (6 bases). The CDR3 totals 16 residues. Germline values: CDR1 LGHNA, CDR2 YSLEER. The V and J ends lost 2 bases and 1 base respectively, with 13 bases between them. CDR3: CASSQNQGFGTDTQYF. The CDR3 DNA reads TGCGCCAGCAGCCAAAACCAGGGGTTCGGCACAGATACGCAGTATTTT.

The chain is built from TRBV4-2 and TRBJ1-1; D call uncertain. Looked up from germline, CDR1 is LGHNA and CDR2 is YNFKEQ. The V end was cut by 6 bases, the J end by 1 base, with 12 bases between. The CDR3 extends over 14 amino acids. The DNA for the CDR3 is TGTGCCAGCAGTCCAGAAACTTGGAACACTGAAGCTTTCTTT. It encodes CASSPETWNTEAFF.

The chain is built from TRBV6-5 and TRBJ1-5; perhaps TRBD1 as D (6 bases). The CDR3 is 13 amino acids. CDR1 is MNHEY and CDR2 is SVGAGI in the germline V gene. Trimming removed 5 bases from V and 5 bases from J, with 10 bases in between. This CDR3 is CASSRTADQPQHF. DNA of the CDR3: TGTGCCAGCAGTAGGACAGCTGATCAGCCCCAGCATTTT.

The chain recombines TRBV5-1 with TRBJ2-3; 7 nucleotides agree with TRBD2. The CDR3 loop spans 16 amino acids. Unmatched junction bases numbered 11, after V lost 5 bases and J lost 2 bases. Germline V lookup: CDR1 SGHRS, CDR2 YFSETQ. The CDR3 DNA sequence: TGCGCCAGCAGTCCTTTTGCTAGCGGTGCCACAGATACGCAGTATTTT. It translates to CASSPFASGATDTQYF.

The chain carries TRBV7-2 and TRBJ1-1; possibly TRBD1 for D (5 bases). Germline CDR1 is SGHTA and CDR2 is FQGNSA. The CDR3 length is 14 residues. Deletions cut 5 bases from V and 0 bases from J, with 10 bases between. CDR3 bases: TGTGCCAGCAGCGCGACAGTTATGAACACTGAAGCTTTCTTT. It specifies CASSATVMNTEAFF.

V is TRBV7-9 and J is TRBJ1-2; tentative D call: TRBD1 (5 bases). The V end was cut by 6 bases, the J end by 3 bases, with 17 bases between. Germline lookup yields CDR1 SEHNR and CDR2 FQNEAQ (reference sequence). The CDR3 covers 15 residues. DNA for the CDR3: TGTGCCAGCAGTCCAACCTGGGGGATCGACTATGGCTACACCTTC. Translated, it gives CASSPTWGIDYGYTF. Filled out from reference TRBV7-9 and TRBJ1-2, the complete variable domain reads DTGVSQNPRHKITKRGQNVTFRCDPISEHNRLYWYRQTLGQGPEFLTYFQNEAQLEKSRLLSDRFSAERPKGSFSTLEIQRTEQGDSAMYLCASSPTWGIDYGYTFGSGTRLTVV.

J is TRBJ2-2 and V is TRBV5-1; 8 bases map to TRBD1. Germline CDR1 is SGHRS and CDR2 is YFSETQ. CDR3 length equals 15 residues. Unmatched junction bases numbered 4, after V lost 1 base and J lost 5 bases. The CDR3 is CASSLLQGATGELFF. In DNA, the CDR3 is TGCGCCAGCAGCTTGTTGCAGGGGGCGACCGGGGAGCTGTTTTTT.